This T cell receptor (beta chain) was captured in a study of blood T cell repertoires in COVID-19. Sequencing was performed with immunoSEQ multiplex PCR; in TCRdb, only in-frame clones are kept and a portion is missing. The data contain approximately 90,000 clones, 65% to 90% of them singletons. V was shortened by 3 bases and J by 0 bases, with 15 bases between the two germline ends. CDR1 SGHAT and CDR2 FQNNGV come from the germline V gene. The CDR3 length is 18 residues. The chain links TRBV11-2 to TRBJ2-6; D call uncertain. The specimen was peripheral blood. The sequence came from a woman aged 80 or older with acute or convalescent COVID-19. CDR3 loop: CASSFGGNPYSGANVLTF. The CDR3, as DNA: TGTGCCAGCAGCTTTGGTGGCAACCCTTACTCTGGGGCCAACGTCCTGACTTTC.